Sequencing of this TCR beta chain was carried out in a study of T cell responses to AZD1222 COVID-19 vaccine. Broader study findings: The study reported that nearly half of spike-specific TCRs target unmutated variant regions. After two AZD1222 doses, spike-specific TCR breadth and depth rose versus day 0. Mapped onto spike, vaccine-associated CD4 TCRs spanned it and were dominant at 160-218 and 743-854.

Germline CDR1 LGHNA, CDR2 YSLEER. V trimming: 0 bases; J trimming: 4 bases; junction bases outside the gene matches: 7. This CDR3 is 17 amino acids long. Concerning this clone: Antigen specificity is unknown.

The assay was immunoSEQ multiplex PCR, and TCRdb's table has in-frame clones only and misses some. This sample yields approximately 170,000 clones, of which 80% to 90% are seen a single time; roughly 6.9% belongs to the top ten. Sequencing was performed on peripheral blood, taken on day 0 of AZD1222 vaccination. This sequence was found in an adult in good health. This chain links TRBV4-3 with TRBJ2-2; 8 bases are a match to TRBD1. For the CDR3, the DNA is TGCGCCAGCAGCCAAGATGGGCAGGGGGCCAGCACCGGGGAGCTGTTTTTT. Encoded protein: CASSQDGQGASTGELFF.